The 5 T cell receptor beta chains listed next were all sequenced from one sample in a study of cytomegalovirus exposure and HLA in healthy donors. 13 Jbeta primers and 60 Vbeta primers were used for the PCR. Measured with immunoSEQ multiplex PCR; TCRdb has only the in-frame clones, and not every one. The profile covers some 120,000 clones, with roughly three quarters appearing a single time and almost 3% taken by the ten largest. The specimen was PBMCs. The receptors shown here come from a woman between 18 and 30 years old in good health and CMV-seropositive.

The rearrangement uses TRBV7-8 and TRBJ1-4; tentatively, D is TRBD1 (6 bases). Between the trimmed V and J ends, which lost 10 bases and 10 bases, there was a span of 16 bases. CDR3 length equals 12 residues. Germline V gene sequence: CDR1 SGHVS, CDR2 FQNEAQ. The CDR3 is CANRGGHGKLFF. As DNA, the CDR3 is TGTGCCAACCGGGGGGGCCATGGAAAACTGTTTTTT. Together with reference TRBV7-8 and TRBJ1-4, the CDR3 gives the full variable domain: GAGVSQSPRYKVAKRGQDVALRCDPISGHVSLFWYQQALGQGPEFLTYFQNEAQLDKSGLPSDRFFAERPEGSVSTLKIQRTQQEDSAVYLCANRGGHGKLFFGSGTQLSVL.

This chain uses TRBV25-1 with TRBJ1-2; unclear D gene. This CDR3 spans 13 amino acids. Germline V gene lookup returns CDR1 MGHDK and CDR2 SYGVNS. Trimming shortened V by 2 bases and J by 4 bases, and 8 bases separated the two germline ends. CDR3: CASSEDYSYGYTF. The DNA for the CDR3 is TGTGCCAGCAGTGAAGACTACTCCTATGGCTACACCTTC.

This chain uses TRBV10-3 with TRBJ1-2, with 12 bases lining up with TRBD1. There are 18 residues in the CDR3. The trim removed 6 bases at V and 2 bases at J, leaving 13 bases unmatched. Germline V gene sequence: CDR1 ENHRY, CDR2 SYGVKD. The CDR3 is CAISAPPGQGAVNYGYTF. CDR3 coding DNA: TGTGCCATCAGCGCCCCCCCGGGACAGGGGGCGGTAAACTATGGCTACACCTTC.

The chain joins TRBV6-5 to TRBJ2-5; 7 nucleotides agree with TRBD1. CDR3 size: 13 residues. Germline-derived CDR1 and CDR2 are MNHEY and SVGAGI. V shed 7 bases, J shed 7 bases, and the junction held 9 bases outside the gene matches. Written as DNA, the CDR3 is TGTGCCAGCATTTCCGACAGGGACGGGACCCAGTACTTC. Its translation: CASISDRDGTQYF.

The chain joins TRBV7-2 to TRBJ2-7, with a weak D call TRBD1 (6 bases). This CDR3 region has 15 residues. V lost 5 bases and J lost 4, with 18 bases in between. Germline-derived CDR1 and CDR2 are SGHTA and FQGNSA. The CDR3 DNA reads as TGTGCCAGCAGCCTCAACCCCACAGGGTTGTACGAGCAGTACTTC. This encodes CASSLNPTGLYEQYF.